The following is a T cell receptor beta chain sequence with its context. Two consecutive negative NP/OP PCR tests, clearance, or resolved symptoms defined Cohort 3 recovery. The data derive from a study of blood T cell repertoires in COVID-19. The CDR3 spans 16 residues. V shed 0 bases and J shed 3 bases, with 10 bases lying between them. Germline lookup yields CDR1 KGHDR and CDR2 SFDVKD. Source study methods: Scientists estimated how many nucleated cells there were by amplifying reference gene primers. The data were produced by immunoSEQ multiplex PCR, yet TCRdb's version contains in-frame clones alone and is incomplete. That table is the source of V, J and clone size, and D and trimming were worked out from the DNA. The sample has about 280,000 clones, about 85% seen once.

The chain combines TRBV24-1 with TRBJ2-2; TRBD1 is a possible D gene (6 bases). The TCR comes from a woman aged 50 to 60 who had recovered from COVID-19. The material sequenced was PBMCs or T cells enriched from blood (not recorded which). The CDR3 loop is CATSDLAGVYTGELFF. The CDR3 bases are TGTGCCACCAGTGATTTGGCAGGGGTGTACACCGGGGAGCTGTTTTTT.